The subject of this entry is one T cell receptor beta chain. Its antigen is unknown. Each donor had 2.5 ml of blood drawn. The CDR3 loop spans 13 amino acids. Germline loops: CDR1 MNHNY, CDR2 SVGAGI (reference sequence). These data originate in a study of monozygotic twins with inflammatory bowel disease. Notes on the study in general: The analysis failed to separate different T cell subtypes. No one strong IBD-associated signal or clonotype was supported.

The authors made each sample's cDNA in eight separate reactions. TCRdb reprocessed the 5' RACE reads and stores each CDR3 protein as one record, lacking DNA. Recorded for this sample: approximately 400,000 distinct CDR3 sequences. The sequence derives from a human donor with ulcerative colitis or Crohn's disease, or a healthy co-twin of an affected twin (not recorded which). The chain joins TRBV6-6 to TRBJ2-2. Sequencing was done on a sample of blood. The CDR3 is CASSPIAAGELFF.